The sequence of this T cell receptor beta chain was determined in a study of T cells in Graves' hyperthyroidism and ophthalmopathy. This clonotype occurred many times. TCR beta CDR3 regions were amplified from RNA transcripts. During a first-round RT-PCR of the TCR CDR3, the HTBI primer set was used. Each CDR3 protein is one row after TCRdb ran MiXCR on the multiplex PCR reads. The repertoire consists of roughly 630,000 distinct CDR3 sequences, with around 16% occurring once and the leading ten covering approximately 7%. Sequencing input: blood. The sequence was obtained from a woman aged 25 to 39 with Graves' hyperthyroidism.

CDR3: CASSLEEGTEAFF. As DNA, the CDR3 is TGTGCCAGCAGCTTAGAGGAGGGCACTGAAGCTTTCTTT. The J gene is TRBJ1-1, the V gene TRBV11-3; no definite D call. V lost 0 bases and J lost 4, with 6 bases in between. The CDR3 sequence is 13 residues long. Germline loops: CDR1 SGHNT, CDR2 YENEEA. Combining the CDR3 with reference TRBV11-3 and TRBJ1-1 gives the whole variable domain EAGVVQSPRYKIIEKKQPVAFWCNPISGHNTLYWYLQNLGQGPELLIRYENEEAVDDSQLPKDRFSAERLKGVDSTLKIQPAELGDSAVYLCASSLEEGTEAFFGQGTRLTVV.